Following are 9 T cell receptor beta chains from one sample sequenced in a study of graft-versus-host responses after intestinal transplantation (dated by TCRdb to 2020 to 2023). To isolate intraepithelial and lamina propria lymphocytes from graft specimens, dithiothreitol, EDTA incubations and collagenase D digestion were used. Library generation was performed with the immunoSEQ multiplex PCR assay. TCRdb took this table from immuneACCESS and kept in-frame rearrangements with V and J called. Such tables lack part of the clones; where checked against another copy, unresolved V genes explain under half of the gap, and the rest is unexplained. The sample includes roughly 7,400 clones, with about three quarters observed a single time. The ten top clones hold roughly a fifth of the sample. Material: ileum tissue, obtained roughly eight months after intestinal transplantation. The receptors come from a human patient who received an intestinal transplant, so some T cells may come from the graft donor.

The chain combines TRBV5-4 with TRBJ2-2; 16 bases are shared with TRBD2. The CDR3 totals 17 residues. Germline V CDR1 and CDR2: SGHNT, YYREEE (reference sequence). Trimming removed 4 bases from V and 6 bases from J; junction bases left unmatched: 6. CDR3 sequence: CASSPGLAGGSPGELFF. As DNA, the CDR3 is TGTGCCAGCAGCCCGGGACTAGCGGGGGGGTCCCCCGGGGAGCTGTTTTTT. Supplemented by reference TRBV5-4 and TRBJ2-2, the full variable domain reads ETGVTQSPTHLIKTRGQQVTLRCSSQSGHNTVSWYQQALGQGPQFIFQYYREEENGRGNFPPRFSGLQFPNYSSELNVNALELDDSALYLCASSPGLAGGSPGELFFGEGSRLTVL.

This chain's CDR3 is CASSWHQGDGNQPQHF. CDR3 in DNA: TGTGCCAGCAGTTGGCATCAGGGTGATGGCAATCAGCCCCAGCATTTT. The V and J genes are TRBV7-6 and TRBJ1-5; D is perhaps TRBD1 (5 bases). The germline CDR1 and CDR2 sequences are SGHVS and FNYEAQ. The CDR3 length is 16 residues. The V and J ends lost 6 bases and 2 bases respectively, with 17 bases between them.

This clone occurred a few times. This chain links TRBV19 with TRBJ2-1, with D unclear. Germline V gene data show CDR1 as LNHDA and CDR2 as SQIVND (reference sequence). This CDR3 region has 12 residues. V shed 4 bases and J shed 2 bases, with 3 bases lying between them. The CDR3 sequence is CASSRTYNEQFF. The CDR3 DNA sequence: TGTGCCAGTAGTAGGACCTACAATGAGCAGTTCTTC.

The chain employs TRBV6-1 and TRBJ1-3; D is undetermined. The CDR3 totals 14 residues. Germline CDR1 reads MNHNS; CDR2 reads SASEGT. The V end was cut by 4 bases, the J end by 1 base, with 8 bases between. In DNA, the CDR3 is TGTGCCAGCAGTGGTTGGGAATCTGGAAACACCATATATTTT. Translated, it gives CASSGWESGNTIYF.

DNA of the CDR3: TGTGCCAGCAGCCGCTCTAGGGAGGCGACAGATACGCAGTATTTT. It yields the protein CASSRSREATDTQYF. The rearrangement uses TRBV4-2 and TRBJ2-3, with D maybe TRBD2 (6 bases). The CDR3 contains 15 residues. The germline V gene has CDR1 LGHNA and CDR2 YNFKEQ. V was cut by 4 bases and J by 3 bases, with 14 bases left in between.

The J gene is TRBJ1-2, the V gene TRBV27; possibly TRBD1 for D (6 bases). Germline CDR1 MNHEY, CDR2 SMNVEV (reference sequence). This CDR3 spans 13 amino acids. V shed 2 bases and J shed 6 bases, with 10 bases lying between them. The CDR3 nucleotides read TGTGCCAGCAGTTTAGCGGGGGCGGATGGCTACACCTTC. It yields the protein CASSLAGADGYTF.

This clone appeared a few times. V gene TRBV14 combines with J gene TRBJ1-2; D unclear. CDR1 and CDR2 (germline): SGHDN, FVKESK. V was trimmed by 1 base and J by 8 bases, leaving 11 bases between them. CDR3 length equals 13 residues. CDR3 nucleotide sequence: TGTGCCAGCAGCCAAGTGACGGACTTCGGCTACACCTTC. Amino acid sequence: CASSQVTDFGYTF. Supplemented by reference TRBV14 and TRBJ1-2, the full variable domain reads EAGVTQFPSHSVIEKGQTVTLRCDPISGHDNLYWYRRVMGKEIKFLLHFVKESKQDESGMPNNRFLAERTGGTYSTLKVQPAELEDSGVYFCASSQVTDFGYTFGSGTRLTVV.

This chain connects TRBV7-3 to TRBJ1-1; a weak D match, TRBD1 (5 bases). V was trimmed by 2 bases and J by 8 bases, leaving 15 bases between them. The CDR3 spans 14 residues. Germline V gene data show CDR1 as SGHTA and CDR2 as FQGTGA. In DNA form, the CDR3 reads TGTGCCAGCAGCTTAGCACTGGGGGGAGCGGAAGCTTTCTTT. It encodes CASSLALGGAEAFF.

This clone was observed a single time. The chain recombines TRBV5-1 with TRBJ2-1; unclear D gene. V lost 0 bases and J lost 6, with 10 bases in between. The CDR3 contains 14 residues. Germline assignment: CDR1 SGHRS and CDR2 YFSETQ. This chain's CDR3 is CASSLAGPTNEQFF. The CDR3 coding sequence is TGCGCCAGCAGCTTGGCCGGCCCCACCAATGAGCAGTTCTTC.